The 29 T cell receptor beta chains below come from one sample, sequenced in a study of blood T cell repertoires in COVID-19. TCRdb keeps only in-frame clones here, not all; method: immunoSEQ multiplex PCR. The sample consists of about 140,000 clones, about 82% of them appearing once. The sample taken for sequencing was peripheral blood. These receptors came from a woman aged 60-70 years with acute or convalescent COVID-19.

The chain links TRBV6-2 or TRBV6-3 to TRBJ1-1; D possibly corresponds to TRBD1 (5 bases). The CDR3 consists of 13 residues. Trimming stripped 5 bases from V and 8 bases from J, with 15 bases between. Per germline, CDR1 MNHEY and CDR2 SVGEGT. DNA of the CDR3: TGTGCCAGCAGTCTCGGAGGGACCACCGAAGCTTTCTTT. Translating it yields CASSLGGTTEAFF.

This clone was observed a handful of times. The rearrangement links TRBV6-5 to TRBJ1-6; D is ambiguous. Germline-derived CDR1 and CDR2 are MNHEY and SVGAGI. V lost 10 bases, J lost 10 bases, and 17 bases lay in between. CDR3 size: 13 residues. The CDR3 nucleotides read TGTGCCACCAAACGGGCGGAGGTCTCACCCCTCCACTTT. Amino acids: CATKRAEVSPLHF.

The CDR3 nucleotides are TGTGCTAGTGGTTCCGGGACAGGAAAAACTGGCTACACCTTC. It codes for CASGSGTGKTGYTF. This chain connects TRBV12-5 to TRBJ1-2, with 8 bases aligning to TRBD1. The CDR3 totals 14 residues. Germline V gene sequence: CDR1 LGHNT, CDR2 FRNRAP. Germline trimming cut 4 bases from V and 7 bases from J; bases unmatched to any gene: 8.

The CDR3 loop is CASSAESSAFSTEAFF. The CDR3 nucleotides read TGTGCCAGCAGTGCGGAGTCCAGCGCTTTCTCCACTGAAGCTTTCTTT. The rearrangement joins TRBV2 to TRBJ1-1; D unresolved. V gave up 4 bases and J gave up 4 bases, with 19 bases separating them. Germline V gene lookup returns CDR1 SNHLY and CDR2 FYNNEI. CDR3 length: 16 amino acids.

In nucleotides, the CDR3 is TGTGCCAGCAGCGAGATACAGGGGGGGAAAAATGAAAAACTGTTTTTT. Translating gives CASSEIQGGKNEKLFF. The chain couples TRBV5-4 to TRBJ1-4; TRBD1 matches 8 bases. This CDR3 contains 16 residues. The germline V gene encodes CDR1 SGHNT and CDR2 YYREEE (reference sequence). The junction had 10 bases not matched to a gene; V was cut back by 4 bases and J by 5 bases.

This clone was recorded a few times. The chain couples TRBV30 to TRBJ2-5; TRBD2 might be the D (7 bases). Per the germline V gene, CDR1 is GTSNPN and CDR2 is SVGIG (reference sequence). V was shortened by 0 bases and J by 4 bases, with 15 bases between the two germline ends. This CDR3 comprises 15 residues. CDR3: CAWSVRGGSLETQYF. CDR3 sequence (DNA): TGTGCCTGGAGTGTAAGGGGGGGGTCGTTAGAGACCCAGTACTTC.

This clone is a singleton in its sample. The chain employs TRBV9 and TRBJ1-1; no reliable D call. The CDR3 runs 15 residues. CDR1 SGDLS and CDR2 YYNGEE come from the germline V gene. Trimming removed 3 bases from V and 1 base from J, with 13 bases in between. The CDR3 reads CASSEEAPGNTEAFF. DNA for the CDR3: TGTGCCAGCAGCGAAGAAGCCCCCGGGAACACTGAAGCTTTCTTT.

The chain employs TRBV19 and TRBJ2-7, with 8 bases identical to TRBD1. Per germline, CDR1 LNHDA and CDR2 SQIVND (reference sequence). Trimming at V came to 5 bases and at J to 0 bases, leaving 0 bases not matched to a gene. The CDR3 has 13 residues. CDR3 nucleotide sequence: TGTGCCAGTAGTGGACAGGGCTCCTACGAGCAGTACTTC. This gives the protein CASSGQGSYEQYF.

The V gene is TRBV28, the J gene TRBJ1-2; TRBD1 is a possible D gene (6 bases). The CDR3 loop spans 13 amino acids. Germline V gives CDR1 MDHEN, CDR2 SYDVKM. V was pared by 6 bases and J by 0 bases, with 8 bases between. CDR3 nucleotides: TGTGCCAGCAGAACAGGGACTAACTATGGCTACACCTTC. This sequence encodes CASRTGTNYGYTF.

This clone appeared a single time. V and J are TRBV28 and TRBJ1-2; the match to TRBD1 covers 10 bases. This CDR3 contains 14 residues. The V gene's germline CDR1 is MDHEN and CDR2 SYDVKM. V dropped 3 bases and J dropped 6; count of bases not matched to a gene: 4. CDR3 bases: TGTGCCAGCAGTTTCACAGGACAGGGGGATGGCTACACCTTC. Its translation: CASSFTGQGDGYTF.

The CDR3 loop is CSASREGSPNTEAFF. CDR3 bases: TGCAGTGCTAGTAGGGAGGGCTCACCGAACACTGAAGCTTTCTTT. This rearrangement joins TRBV20-1 to TRBJ1-1; D is undetermined. This CDR3 is 15 amino acids long. The germline V gene has CDR1 DFQATT and CDR2 SNEGSKA (reference sequence). V dropped 3 bases and J dropped 1 base, with 15 bases sitting between them.

The J gene is TRBJ1-6, the V gene TRBV6-5; TRBD1 agrees at 9 bases. The J segment lost 9 bases and the V segment lost 10 bases, leaving 10 bases of the junction unmatched. The germline V gene encodes CDR1 MNHEY and CDR2 SVGAGI. The CDR3 is 14 residues long. The CDR3 nucleotides read TGTGCCACCCTGAAGACAGGGGGTAGTTCACCCCTCCACTTT. Translation gives CATLKTGGSSPLHF.

The J gene is TRBJ2-5, the V gene TRBV12-2; the table's D call TRBD1 went unverified against the DNA. TRBV12-2 represents a pseudogene. This CDR3 has 15 residues. This CDR3 is CASRGRHLYQETQYF. In nucleotides, the CDR3 is TGTGCAAGTCGCGGCAGGCACCTGTACCAAGAGACCCAGTACTTC.

V gene TRBV30 combines with J gene TRBJ1-5; TRBD1 agrees at 9 bases. CDR1 is GTSNPN and CDR2 is SVGIG in the germline V gene (reference sequence). The CDR3 loop spans 12 amino acids. J gave up 7 bases and V 5 bases, and 3 bases lay outside the gene matches. The CDR3 region is CAWGTGTQPQHF. CDR3 nucleotides: TGTGCCTGGGGGACAGGGACCCAGCCCCAGCATTTT.

This chain uses TRBV27 with TRBJ2-7; D might be TRBD2 (6 bases). The germline V gene encodes CDR1 MNHEY and CDR2 SMNVEV (reference sequence). The CDR3 is 15 residues long. Trimming removed 0 bases from V and 2 bases from J, with 11 bases in between. The CDR3 protein is CASSLSGTETYEQYF. The CDR3 DNA is TGTGCCAGCAGTTTATCTGGGACTGAGACCTACGAGCAGTACTTC.

V and J are TRBV10-2 and TRBJ2-3; 13 nucleotides line up with TRBD2. With V trimmed by 6 bases and J by 4 bases, 7 bases remained unmatched. The CDR3 loop spans 16 amino acids. Germline loops: CDR1 WSHSY, CDR2 SAAADI. CDR3 amino acids: CASSITSGGASDTQYF. The CDR3 DNA reads TGCGCCAGCAGCATTACTAGCGGGGGGGCGTCAGATACGCAGTATTTT.

V and J are TRBV11-3 and TRBJ1-1, with 8 bases fitting TRBD1. The germline CDR1 and CDR2 sequences are SGHNT and YENEEA. The ends lost 0 bases at V and 0 bases at J; junction bases unmatched: 6. The CDR3 has 17 amino acids. The chain's CDR3 is CASSLDSWGQVNTEAFF. The CDR3 DNA is TGTGCCAGCAGCTTAGATAGCTGGGGACAGGTGAACACTGAAGCTTTCTTT.

This chain links TRBV28 with TRBJ2-6, with unresolved D. The germline V gene has CDR1 MDHEN and CDR2 SYDVKM. The CDR3 covers 15 residues. Trimming stripped 5 bases from V and 0 bases from J, with 8 bases between. In nucleotides, the CDR3 is TGTGCCAGCAGTCGTCGTAGCTCTGGGGCCAACGTCCTGACTTTC. Residues: CASSRRSSGANVLTF.

The chain is built from TRBV10-1 and TRBJ1-1, with unresolved D. The germline gives CDR1 WNHNN, CDR2 SYGVQD (reference sequence). The CDR3 has 14 amino acids. V shed 3 bases and J shed 6 bases, with 14 bases lying between them. CDR3 amino acids: CASSDVSPGAEAFF. Here the CDR3 DNA reads TGCGCCAGCAGTGATGTCTCCCCGGGTGCTGAAGCTTTCTTT.

The J gene is TRBJ2-7, the V gene TRBV7-2; 8 bases are a match to TRBD2. CDR3 length: 15 amino acids. The germline V gene encodes CDR1 SGHTA and CDR2 FQGNSA. J gave up 6 bases and V 5 bases, and 12 bases lay outside the gene matches. As DNA, the CDR3 is TGTGCCAGCAGCCCCCGGCGCGAGCGGGGGTTCGAGCAGTACTTC. Translated, it gives CASSPRRERGFEQYF.

This clone was observed a single time. This chain joins TRBV6-2 or TRBV6-3 and TRBJ1-2; possibly TRBD1 for D (6 bases). CDR3 length: 13 amino acids. The V gene lost 6 bases and the J gene lost 8 bases, with 16 bases spanning the gap. In germline, CDR1 is MNHEY, CDR2 SVGEGT. CDR3 region: CASSRFQGNGYTF. In DNA, the CDR3 is TGTGCCAGCAGCCGATTCCAGGGGAACGGCTACACCTTC.

The V gene is TRBV18, the J gene TRBJ1-1; D perhaps matches TRBD1 (6 bases). The CDR3 loop spans 14 amino acids. The ends were cut back, 6 bases at V and 5 bases at J, with 16 bases in the middle. The germline CDR1 and CDR2 sequences are KGHSH and LQKENI. CDR3 sequence: CASSPQGMGTEAFF. CDR3 coding DNA: TGTGCCAGCTCGCCTCAGGGGATGGGTACTGAAGCTTTCTTT.

This clone came up once. V gene TRBV2 combines with J gene TRBJ1-1, with TRBD1 matching 9 bases. CDR3 length: 15 residues. Germline CDR1 is SNHLY and CDR2 is FYNNEI. V lost 6 bases to trimming and J lost 1 base; unmatched junction nucleotides: 6. CDR3 region: CASRYRGLENTEAFF. The CDR3 nucleotides read TGTGCCAGCAGGTACAGGGGGCTGGAGAACACTGAAGCTTTCTTT.

The V call is TRBV9, the J call TRBJ1-2; the match to TRBD1 covers 9 bases. The CDR3 covers 15 residues. Germline CDR1 reads SGDLS; CDR2 reads YYNGEE. V was pared by 2 bases and J by 8 bases, with 10 bases of the junction left unmatched. CDR3 in DNA: TGTGCCAGCAGCGTCACGGCAGTGACAGGGGGAGGCTACACCTTC. Amino acids: CASSVTAVTGGGYTF. Filled out from reference TRBV9 and TRBJ1-2, the complete variable domain reads DSGVTQTPKHLITATGQRVTLRCSPRSGDLSVYWYQQSLDQGLQFLIQYYNGEERAKGNILERFSAQQFPDLHSELNLSSLELGDSALYFCASSVTAVTGGGYTFGSGTRLTVV.

The chain is built from TRBV29-1 and TRBJ2-4; a weak D match, TRBD2 (6 bases). V lost 7 bases and J 11 bases, leaving 21 bases between the germline ends. This CDR3 is 13 amino acids long. Germline V gives CDR1 SQVTM, CDR2 ANQGSEA. The CDR3 protein is CSGRGTPGLVQYF. CDR3 DNA: TGCAGCGGGCGCGGGACTCCGGGGCTGGTTCAGTACTTC.

The rearrangement uses TRBV30 and TRBJ2-5; TRBD2 might be the D (6 bases). V was cut by 3 bases and J by 5 bases, with 16 bases left in between. This CDR3 has 14 residues. Germline loops: CDR1 GTSNPN, CDR2 SVGIG (reference sequence). The CDR3 loop reads CAWSPFLGRETQYF. The CDR3 DNA reads TGTGCCTGGAGCCCCTTTCTAGGGAGGGAGACCCAGTACTTC.

The rearrangement uses TRBV11-3 and TRBJ2-3; 8 nucleotides line up with TRBD1. In germline, CDR1 is SGHNT, CDR2 YENEEA. V gave up 6 bases and J gave up 6 bases; unmatched junction bases: 17. This CDR3 has 17 residues. Here the CDR3 reads CASSWIRDRPFPDTQYF. In nucleotides, the CDR3 is TGTGCCAGCAGTTGGATCCGGGACAGGCCTTTCCCGGATACGCAGTATTTT.

This chain connects TRBV19 to TRBJ1-5; a weak D match, TRBD1 (5 bases). The CDR3 consists of 14 residues. V lost 5 bases, J lost 5 bases, and 13 bases lay in between. The germline V gene has CDR1 LNHDA and CDR2 SQIVND (reference sequence). CDR3 in amino acids: CASSLLGGDQPQHF. In DNA form, the CDR3 reads TGTGCCAGTAGTCTACTGGGGGGTGATCAGCCCCAGCATTTT.

This clone appeared once. This chain joins TRBV10-3 and TRBJ1-2; TRBD1 agrees at 8 bases. Germline V CDR1 and CDR2: ENHRY, SYGVKD. The CDR3 runs 13 residues. The junction had 6 bases not matched to a gene; V was cut back by 0 bases and J by 12 bases. The CDR3 here is CAISESTGEPHTF. DNA for the CDR3: TGTGCCATCAGTGAGTCGACAGGGGAACCCCACACCTTC.